Only a few counts were recorded for the clone carrying this T cell receptor (beta chain). Its antigen is not known. An end of the junction does not agree with germline; a read error may underlie this. The data are from a study of metastatic and nonmetastatic thyroid tumors. Overall study context: Repertoires of blood and of tissue (tumor or nodule) from malignant and benign thyroid patients were compared. Regarding the study as a whole: It was reportedly found that TCR beta diversity was significantly higher in malignant thyroid tumors than in benign nodules, a difference seen in both blood and tumor samples.

In the original workflow: Building a distant-metastasis classifier for papillary thyroid cancer drew on CDR3 differences across clinicopathological groups. Using MiXCR, TCRdb reanalyzed the PCR reads. The V and J calls shown here were made by TCRdb, not taken from the authors' results. The sample consists of around 15,000 clones, roughly 13% of them appearing once. CDR3 length: 12 amino acids. Germline CDR1 reads MNHEY; CDR2 reads SVGEGT. None of the patients had undergone any treatment ahead of thyroid surgery. Input material: blood. This receptor was identified in a female donor with papillary thyroid cancer or a benign thyroid nodule (not recorded which). Some clones in this sample may be carry-over from other donors' samples. This chain uses TRBV6-2 or TRBV6-3 with TRBJ2-2; TRBD2 is a possible D gene (5 bases). In DNA form, the CDR3 reads TGTGCCATCAGAGAGGGAGCCGGGGAGTTGTTTTTT. Encoded protein: CAIREGAGELFF.